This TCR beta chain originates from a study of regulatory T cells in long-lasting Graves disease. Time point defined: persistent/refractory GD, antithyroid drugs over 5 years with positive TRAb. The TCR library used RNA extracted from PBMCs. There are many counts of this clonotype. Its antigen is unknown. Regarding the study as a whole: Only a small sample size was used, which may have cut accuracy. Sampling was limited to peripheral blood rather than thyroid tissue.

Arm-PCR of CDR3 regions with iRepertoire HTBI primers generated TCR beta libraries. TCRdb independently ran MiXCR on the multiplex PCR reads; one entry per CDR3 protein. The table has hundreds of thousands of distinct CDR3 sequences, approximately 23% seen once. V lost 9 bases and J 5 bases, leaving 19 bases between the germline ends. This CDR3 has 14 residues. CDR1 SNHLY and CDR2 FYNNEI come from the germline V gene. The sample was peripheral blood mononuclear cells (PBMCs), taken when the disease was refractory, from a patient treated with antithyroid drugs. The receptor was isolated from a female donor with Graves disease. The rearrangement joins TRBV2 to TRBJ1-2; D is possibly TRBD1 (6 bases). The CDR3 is CASRFPGTSYGYTF. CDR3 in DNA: TGTGCCAGTCGCTTTCCCGGGACATCTTATGGCTACACCTTC. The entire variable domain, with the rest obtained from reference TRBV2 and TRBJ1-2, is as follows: EPEVTQTPSHQVTQMGQEVILRCVPISNHLYFYWYRQILGQKVEFLVSFYNNEISEKSEIFDDQFSVERPDGSNFTLKIRSTKLEDSAMYFCASRFPGTSYGYTFGSGTRLTVV.